Following are 30 T cell receptor beta chains from one sample sequenced in a study of shared clonotypes between healthy human individuals. Method: immunoSEQ multiplex PCR; TCRdb's copy keeps in-frame clones and lacks some. Of about 2 million clones listed, over 85% are singletons. Naive CD8 cells lacked CD45RO, underwent positive selection for CCR7 and left out terminally differentiated effector memory CD45RA+ cells. The sample taken for sequencing was naive CD8+ T cells sorted from blood. The origin of the receptors is a man younger than 35 in good health.

This rearrangement joins TRBV6-1 to TRBJ2-1; a possible D gene is TRBD1 (6 bases). V gave up 3 bases and J gave up 0 bases, with 12 bases separating them. This CDR3 contains 16 residues. Germline V gene sequence: CDR1 MNHNS, CDR2 SASEGT. The CDR3 DNA reads as TGTGCCAGCAGTGATTGGGGGCTCAGCTCCTACAATGAGCAGTTCTTC. Protein sequence: CASSDWGLSSYNEQFF.

The sample holds one count of this clone. The chain couples TRBV5-8 to TRBJ2-7; possible D gene TRBD1, 6 bases. V dropped 3 bases and J dropped 4 bases, with 26 bases sitting between them. The CDR3 runs 18 residues. Germline V lookup: CDR1 SGHTS, CDR2 YDEGEE. The CDR3, as DNA: TGTGCCAGCAGCTACAACGGAGCCGGACAGTCCTTCAGTTACGAGCAGTACTTC. This encodes CASSYNGAGQSFSYEQYF.

This clone was counted once. Other DNA variants within this sample encode the same CDR3. The rearrangement uses TRBV7-9 and TRBJ2-1; perhaps TRBD2 as D (6 bases). V was clipped by 5 bases and J by 1 base, with 9 bases between them. The V gene's germline CDR1 is SEHNR and CDR2 FQNEAQ (reference sequence). CDR3 length: 14 amino acids. The CDR3 sequence: CASSPRESYNEQFF. The CDR3 nucleotides read TGTGCCAGCAGCCCCCGGGAGTCCTACAATGAGCAGTTCTTC.

CDR3 coding DNA: TGTGCCAGCAGCTTAGCTGGGAGCGGAGAGCAGTACTTC. Translation gives CASSLAGSGEQYF. The chain joins TRBV7-6 to TRBJ2-7; TRBD2 is a possible D gene (5 bases). The CDR3 is 13 amino acids. Trimming cost V 0 bases and J 7 bases, with 10 bases left between them. Germline CDR1 SGHVS, CDR2 FNYEAQ.

The rearrangement uses TRBV10-1 and TRBJ2-2, with D possibly TRBD2 on 6 matching bases. CDR1 is WNHNN and CDR2 is SYGVQD in the germline V gene (reference sequence). The V gene lost 6 bases and the J gene lost 5 bases, with 13 bases spanning the gap. The CDR3 runs to 14 residues. The CDR3 reads CASSATSRTGELFF. CDR3 nucleotides: TGCGCCAGCAGCGCGACTAGTAGGACCGGGGAGCTGTTTTTT.

The V gene is TRBV6-5, the J gene TRBJ1-1; D remains ambiguous. Germline V gives CDR1 MNHEY, CDR2 SVGAGI. The CDR3 has 14 amino acids. V dropped 2 bases and J dropped 6 bases, with 13 bases sitting between them. The CDR3 DNA is TGTGCCAGCAGTTACGGAGGGAGTATACCTGAAGCTTTCTTT. Translated: CASSYGGSIPEAFF.

The chain has TRBV28 and TRBJ1-3; D unresolved. Germline V gene sequence: CDR1 MDHEN, CDR2 SYDVKM. CDR3 size: 14 residues. The ends were cut back, 1 base at V and 0 bases at J, with 4 bases in the middle. DNA of the CDR3: TGTGCCAGCAGTTTATCCATCTCTGGAAACACCATATATTTT. Protein product: CASSLSISGNTIYF.

The chain has TRBV10-3 and TRBJ1-3; D is unresolved. CDR1 ENHRY and CDR2 SYGVKD come from the germline V gene. V lost 5 bases and J lost 3, with 11 bases in between. The CDR3 is 14 amino acids. This CDR3 is CAISNDLGGNTIYF. The CDR3 DNA reads as TGTGCCATCAGTAACGATTTGGGTGGAAACACCATATATTTT.

The V call is TRBV5-6, the J call TRBJ2-7; 7 bases fit TRBD1. The V gene end was trimmed by 7 bases and the J gene end by 3 bases; junction bases not matched to a gene: 7. This CDR3 contains 13 residues. The germline CDR1 and CDR2 sequences are SGHDT and YYEEEE. This chain's CDR3 is CASGSTGIYEQYF. Written as DNA, the CDR3 is TGTGCCAGCGGATCGACAGGGATCTACGAGCAGTACTTC.

This clone has just one count. Other nucleotide sequences from this sample produce the same CDR3. This chain uses TRBV5-6 with TRBJ2-7; tentative D call: TRBD1 (6 bases). The V gene's germline CDR1 is SGHDT and CDR2 YYEEEE. V lost 4 bases and J 1 base, leaving 12 bases between the germline ends. The CDR3 length is 14 residues. CDR3 coding DNA: TGTGCCAGCAGCATTTCCGGGACATCCTACGAGCAGTACTTC. Its protein product is CASSISGTSYEQYF.

The rearrangement links TRBV7-9 to TRBJ2-1; either TRBD1 or TRBD2 may fit D (6 bases each). The CDR3 is 12 amino acids. The germline CDR1 and CDR2 sequences are SEHNR and FQNEAQ (reference sequence). Between the trimmed V and J ends, which lost 11 bases and 9 bases, there was a span of 17 bases. The CDR3 DNA follows: TGTGCCGGGTGGGGGGCGTCTTCTGAGCAGTTCTTC. Protein: CAGWGASSEQFF.

The V and J genes are TRBV5-6 and TRBJ1-1; 7 positions agree with TRBD1. CDR1 SGHDT and CDR2 YYEEEE come from the germline V gene. The trim removed 0 bases at V and 5 bases at J, leaving 10 bases unmatched. CDR3 size: 16 residues. The CDR3 here is CASSLAGAGGWTEAFF. In DNA form, the CDR3 reads TGTGCCAGCAGCTTGGCCGGGGCAGGGGGATGGACTGAAGCTTTCTTT.

The CDR3 here is CASSQDLEENEQFF. For the CDR3, the DNA is TGCGCCAGCAGCCAAGATCTTGAGGAAAATGAGCAGTTCTTC. V usage is TRBV4-1 and J usage is TRBJ2-1; no reliable D call. Germline V CDR1 and CDR2: MGHRA, YSYEKL. Trimming cost V 0 bases and J 7 bases, with 10 bases left between them. This CDR3 spans 14 amino acids.

The chain joins TRBV4-1 to TRBJ1-3; 7 bases are a match to TRBD1. The CDR3 is made up of 14 amino acids. V lost 1 base and J lost 9; bases outside the gene matches: 6. Germline V lookup: CDR1 MGHRA, CDR2 YSYEKL. The CDR3 sequence: CASSQATQGSTIYF. DNA for the CDR3: TGCGCCAGCAGCCAAGCAACACAGGGGAGCACCATATATTTT.

J is TRBJ2-7 and V is TRBV11-3, with TRBD2 matching 7 bases. The CDR3 extends over 13 amino acids. V was clipped by 2 bases and J by 3 bases; unmatched bases: 1. Looked up from germline, CDR1 is SGHNT and CDR2 is YENEEA. The DNA for the CDR3 is TGTGCCAGCAGCTTAAGCGGGGTCTACGAGCAGTACTTC. Translation: CASSLSGVYEQYF.

The chain uses TRBV7-9 and TRBJ2-1, with D hard to call. Trimming took 7 bases from V and 2 from J, leaving 18 bases between them. The CDR3 is 16 amino acids. CDR1 and CDR2 (germline): SEHNR, FQNEAQ (reference sequence). CDR3 sequence reads: CASKPPFGDPYNEQFF. The CDR3 DNA sequence: TGTGCCAGCAAACCTCCCTTTGGGGATCCCTACAATGAGCAGTTCTTC.

DNA for the CDR3: TGTGCCAGCAGCTTAGGAGGCACCAGTAGCAATCAGCCCCAGCATTTT. Its translation: CASSLGGTSSNQPQHF. This sequence joins TRBV13 and TRBJ1-5; D gene ambiguous. Looked up from germline, CDR1 is PRHDT and CDR2 is FYEKMQ (reference sequence). CDR3 length equals 16 residues. Trimming left V 0 bases short and J 0 bases short, with 9 bases between.

The chain uses TRBV7-8 and TRBJ1-4; D gene ambiguous. Germline CDR1 reads SGHVS; CDR2 reads FQNEAQ. V lost 3 bases and J lost 7, with 15 bases in between. The CDR3 covers 15 residues. The DNA of the CDR3 is TGTGCCAGCAGCTTTACCGGAGTCGAGGGTGAAAAACTGTTTTTT. This codes for CASSFTGVEGEKLFF.

J is TRBJ2-7 and V is TRBV2; D perhaps matches TRBD2 (5 bases). CDR3 size: 14 residues. Trimming left V 6 bases short and J 0 bases short, with 12 bases between. Germline V gives CDR1 SNHLY, CDR2 FYNNEI. The CDR3 nucleotides read TGTGCCAGCAGGCCCGGGGAATACTCCTACGAGCAGTACTTC. Its protein is CASRPGEYSYEQYF.

The chain carries TRBV6-5 and TRBJ2-3; D uncertain. Trimming left V 0 bases short and J 4 bases short, with 8 bases between. CDR1 and CDR2 from the germline V gene are MNHEY and SVGAGI. The CDR3 is made up of 14 amino acids. CDR3 sequence reads: CASSYSREADTQYF. The CDR3 DNA is TGTGCCAGCAGTTACTCGAGAGAGGCAGATACGCAGTATTTT.

The chain recombines TRBV7-8 with TRBJ1-5; maybe TRBD1 (5 bases). The germline CDR1 and CDR2 sequences are SGHVS and FQNEAQ. CDR3 length: 15 amino acids. V was cut by 5 bases and J by 7 bases, with 18 bases left in between. The CDR3 protein is CASSTIEGSGQPQHF. CDR3 sequence (DNA): TGTGCCAGCAGCACGATCGAGGGGTCGGGACAGCCCCAGCATTTT.

This clone was counted once. This chain links TRBV11-2 with TRBJ2-7; no reliable D call. This CDR3 spans 12 amino acids. The germline V and J ends were trimmed by 5 bases and 3 bases, with 8 bases remaining between them. The germline CDR1 and CDR2 sequences are SGHAT and FQNNGV. The chain's CDR3 is CASSRLVYEQYF. The CDR3 DNA follows: TGTGCCAGCAGCCGACTGGTCTACGAGCAGTACTTC.

The sample holds a few counts of this clone. This chain connects TRBV11-2 to TRBJ1-2; D is possibly TRBD1 (5 bases). The CDR3 is 13 residues long. Germline CDR1 is SGHAT and CDR2 is FQNNGV. The germline V and J ends were trimmed by 0 bases and 13 bases, with 15 bases remaining between them. The CDR3 protein is CASSLDVLGLGTF. The CDR3 DNA reads as TGTGCCAGCAGCTTAGACGTTCTGGGGCTGGGCACCTTC.

The V call is TRBV4-3, the J call TRBJ2-7, with a tentative D call TRBD1 (6 bases). V shed 1 base and J shed 2 bases, with 12 bases lying between them. The length of the CDR3 is 15 residues. CDR1 is LGHNA and CDR2 is YSLEER in the germline V gene. CDR3 nucleotides: TGCGCCAGCAGCCAAGCTACGGCAGGGGCCTACGAGCAGTACTTC. Its translation: CASSQATAGAYEQYF.

This rearrangement joins TRBV9 to TRBJ1-1, with D maybe TRBD1 (6 bases). This CDR3 has 16 residues. V was clipped by 0 bases and J by 3 bases, with 15 bases between them. CDR1 and CDR2 (germline): SGDLS, YYNGEE. The CDR3 DNA follows: TGTGCCAGCAGCGTAGCTGCCGGGGGGCCGGACACTGAAGCTTTCTTT. Protein: CASSVAAGGPDTEAFF.

This chain links TRBV9 with TRBJ2-5; D assignment may be TRBD1 or TRBD2 (5 bases each). Germline-derived CDR1 and CDR2 are SGDLS and YYNGEE. Trimming took off 3 bases at V and 5 bases at J, with 17 bases between the two ends. The CDR3 spans 15 residues. The CDR3 DNA is TGTGCCAGCAGCGGGCAGGGAGCCCCCGGGGAGACCCAGTACTTC. Encoded protein: CASSGQGAPGETQYF.

The rearrangement joins TRBV10-3 to TRBJ2-2; tentative D call: TRBD1 (7 bases). Germline V gene data show CDR1 as ENHRY and CDR2 as SYGVKD. Trimming pared 10 bases from V and 1 base from J, leaving 19 bases between. The CDR3 is made up of 16 amino acids. As DNA, the CDR3 is TGTGCCACCTGGAGGGACAGAGATGAGAACACCGGGGAGCTGTTTTTT. It is translated as CATWRDRDENTGELFF.

The chain uses TRBV7-9 and TRBJ2-2; no definite D call. Germline CDR1 reads SEHNR; CDR2 reads FQNEAQ (reference sequence). The CDR3 runs 15 residues. With 6 bases removed from V and 2 bases from J, the gap between germline ends came to 13 bases. The CDR3 is CASSTENINTGELFF. In nucleotides, the CDR3 is TGTGCCAGCAGTACAGAAAATATAAACACCGGGGAGCTGTTTTTT.

The rearrangement links TRBV6-6 to TRBJ2-2; D remains unclear. This CDR3 is 14 amino acids long. The V and J ends lost 0 bases and 8 bases respectively, with 10 bases between them. Germline CDR1 is MNHNY and CDR2 is SVGAGI (reference sequence). CDR3 amino acids: CASSYSIETGELFF. CDR3 bases: TGTGCCAGCAGTTACTCGATTGAGACGGGGGAGCTGTTTTTT.

The chain carries TRBV2 and TRBJ1-4, with D hard to call. Germline lookup yields CDR1 SNHLY and CDR2 FYNNEI. The ends were cut back, 3 bases at V and 7 bases at J, with 15 bases in the middle. The CDR3 is 15 amino acids. The CDR3 coding sequence is TGTGCCAGCAGTGATTCTAGGGAGGGAGGTGAAAAACTGTTTTTT. This encodes CASSDSREGGEKLFF. Supplemented by reference TRBV2 and TRBJ1-4, the full variable domain reads EPEVTQTPSHQVTQMGQEVILRCVPISNHLYFYWYRQILGQKVEFLVSFYNNEISEKSEIFDDQFSVERPDGSNFTLKIRSTKLEDSAMYFCASSDSREGGEKLFFGSGTQLSVL.